Listed below are T cell receptor beta chains from one sample, sequenced in a study of control samples from healthy donors and cancer patients. Clones were sequenced by immunoSEQ multiplex PCR, and TCRdb holds only the in-frame ones, with some missing. The sample lists over 150,000 clones; almost 90% were seen once. The sample comprised blood. All receptors come from a woman aged 45-65 years in good health. Both conserved end residues are part of each CDR3. Fields, in order: D gene, clone size, V gene, J gene, CDR3 DNA, CDR3 protein. A D gene is named only where the DNA matches it firmly. The size entry is marked missing in some rows and otherwise reads once, few, many or a size class.

D gene: .; clone size: .; V gene: TRBV7-8; J gene: TRBJ1-6; CDR3 DNA: TGTGCCAGCAGCAGGGTGAATTCACCCCTCCACTTT; CDR3 protein: CASSRVNSPLHF
D gene: .; clone size: .; V gene: TRBV7-8; J gene: TRBJ1-2; CDR3 DNA: TGTGCCAGCAGCCAGCAGACAGAAACTAACTATGGCTACACCTTC; CDR3 protein: CASSQQTETNYGYTF
D gene: .; clone size: once; V gene: TRBV2; J gene: TRBJ1-2; CDR3 DNA: TGTGCCAGTCGCCGATCGGACTATGGCTACACCTTC; CDR3 protein: CASRRSDYGYTF
D gene: .; clone size: .; V gene: TRBV5-6; J gene: TRBJ1-5; CDR3 DNA: TGTGCCAGCAGCCACCCACTGGGAACCAGCGGCAATCAGCCCCAGCATTTT; CDR3 protein: CASSHPLGTSGNQPQHF
D gene: TRBD1; clone size: .; V gene: TRBV28; J gene: TRBJ1-5; CDR3 DNA: TGTGCCAGCAGCTCCGACAGGGGTGGAAGGTACGATCAGCCCCAGCATTTT; CDR3 protein: CASSSDRGGRYDQPQHF
D gene: .; clone size: .; V gene: TRBV28; J gene: TRBJ2-5; CDR3 DNA: TGTGCCAGCAGGGAAGGGGCGGAAGAGACCCAGTACTTC; CDR3 protein: CASREGAEETQYF
D gene: .; clone size: .; V gene: TRBV2; J gene: TRBJ1-3; CDR3 DNA: TGTGCCAGCAGTGAAGCCCTTCCCTCTGGAAACACCATATATTTT; CDR3 protein: CASSEALPSGNTIYF
D gene: .; clone size: .; V gene: TRBV7-8; J gene: TRBJ1-5; CDR3 DNA: TGTGCCAGCAGCTTGGGGGTGAGGGAGCCCCAGCATTTT; CDR3 protein: CASSLGVREPQHF
D gene: .; clone size: .; V gene: TRBV25-1; J gene: TRBJ1-1; CDR3 DNA: TGTGCCAGCAGTGAATATATGAAAGGGGCTGAAGCTTTCTTT; CDR3 protein: CASSEYMKGAEAFF
D gene: .; clone size: .; V gene: TRBV7-2; J gene: TRBJ1-2; CDR3 DNA: TGTGCCAGCAGCTTCGCGCGAGAGTTGTATGGCTACACCTTC; CDR3 protein: CASSFARELYGYTF
D gene: .; clone size: few; V gene: TRBV28; J gene: TRBJ1-3; CDR3 DNA: TGTGCCAGCAGTCGCCCACAGGGTGTCGGAAACACCATATATTTT; CDR3 protein: CASSRPQGVGNTIYF
D gene: TRBD2; clone size: .; V gene: TRBV6-5; J gene: TRBJ2-7; CDR3 DNA: TGTGCCAGCAGTAACCCGGGACTACAACACGAGCAGTACTTC; CDR3 protein: CASSNPGLQHEQYF
D gene: .; clone size: once; V gene: TRBV28; J gene: TRBJ2-7; CDR3 DNA: TGTGCCAGCAGTTTAATCCCGGACAGCCAGCCCTACGAGCAGTACTTC; CDR3 protein: CASSLIPDSQPYEQYF
D gene: .; clone size: .; V gene: TRBV6-2/TRBV6-3; J gene: TRBJ2-1; CDR3 DNA: TGTGCCAGCAGTTACTCGATCGGTGGCAGTAGAAGCTACAATGAGCAGTTCTTC; CDR3 protein: CASSYSIGGSRSYNEQFF
D gene: .; clone size: once; V gene: TRBV28; J gene: TRBJ2-1; CDR3 DNA: TGTGCCAGCAGTTTATCCCCCCGGGTGGGTGAGCAGTTCTTC; CDR3 protein: CASSLSPRVGEQFF
D gene: TRBD1; clone size: .; V gene: TRBV18; J gene: TRBJ2-2; CDR3 DNA: TGTGCCAGCTCACTAAGGACAGGGGCGAACACCGGGGAGCTGTTTTTT; CDR3 protein: CASSLRTGANTGELFF
D gene: .; clone size: .; V gene: TRBV4-3; J gene: TRBJ1-4; CDR3 DNA: TGCGCCAGCAGCCAAGTCGGCCAGGGAACGGGAAAACTGTTTTTT; CDR3 protein: CASSQVGQGTGKLFF
D gene: TRBD2; clone size: .; V gene: TRBV30; J gene: TRBJ2-5; CDR3 DNA: TGTGCCTGGAGTCCCGGGACTAGCGGGAGGGGGGAGACCCAGTACTTC; CDR3 protein: CAWSPGTSGRGETQYF
D gene: TRBD1; clone size: .; V gene: TRBV13; J gene: TRBJ1-4; CDR3 DNA: TGTGCCAGCAGTTGGGGACAGGGGTCTGGAACAACTAATGAAAAACTGTTTTTT; CDR3 protein: CASSWGQGSGTTNEKLFF
D gene: .; clone size: .; V gene: TRBV7-3; J gene: TRBJ1-2; CDR3 DNA: TGTGCCAGCAGCTTCGGGATTTTGGGAGGGGATGGCTACACCTTC; CDR3 protein: CASSFGILGGDGYTF
D gene: .; clone size: few; V gene: TRBV19; J gene: TRBJ1-1; CDR3 DNA: TGTGCCAGTACCTCAAGGGGTTGGGATCAGAACACTGAAGCTTTCTTT; CDR3 protein: CASTSRGWDQNTEAFF
D gene: .; clone size: .; V gene: TRBV28; J gene: TRBJ1-5; CDR3 DNA: TGTGCCAGCATACCCGGACGGATGAATCAGCCCCAGCATTTT; CDR3 protein: CASIPGRMNQPQHF
D gene: .; clone size: .; V gene: TRBV18; J gene: TRBJ1-5; CDR3 DNA: TGTGCCAGCGGGACCGTACAATATCGGCCCCAGCATTTT; CDR3 protein: CASGTVQYRPQHF
D gene: TRBD1; clone size: once; V gene: TRBV29-1; J gene: TRBJ1-2; CDR3 DNA: TGCAGCCTCGATTCCCGACAGGGGAACTATGGCTACACCTTC; CDR3 protein: CSLDSRQGNYGYTF
D gene: .; clone size: .; V gene: TRBV7-9; J gene: TRBJ1-1; CDR3 DNA: TGTGCCAGCAGCACGATAGATGAAGCTTTCTTT; CDR3 protein: CASSTIDEAFF
D gene: .; clone size: .; V gene: TRBV6-4; J gene: TRBJ1-2; CDR3 DNA: TGTGCCAGCAGTGCGCTCATAGGAGGAGGAGGCTACACCTTC; CDR3 protein: CASSALIGGGGYTF
D gene: TRBD1; clone size: .; V gene: TRBV28; J gene: TRBJ2-5; CDR3 DNA: TGTGCCACCTTACAGGGGACAACATTCCCAGAGACCCAGTACTTC; CDR3 protein: CATLQGTTFPETQYF
D gene: .; clone size: few; V gene: TRBV11-2; J gene: TRBJ1-2; CDR3 DNA: TGTGCCAGCACCGCGGACGGAAACTATGGCTACACCTTC; CDR3 protein: CASTADGNYGYTF
D gene: .; clone size: .; V gene: TRBV3-1/TRBV3-2; J gene: TRBJ1-1; CDR3 DNA: TGTGCCAGCAGCCAAGCAGGTTTCGAACAGGGTAGGGAGAACACTGAAGCTTTCTTT; CDR3 protein: CASSQAGFEQGRENTEAFF
D gene: .; clone size: .; V gene: TRBV20-1; J gene: TRBJ2-5; CDR3 DNA: TGCAGTGCCGCACAAGAGACCCAGTACTTC; CDR3 protein: CSAAQETQYF
D gene: TRBD1; clone size: .; V gene: TRBV28; J gene: TRBJ1-2; CDR3 DNA: TGTGCCAGCAGTTTCACGGGACAGGGCCCCTATGGCTACACCTTC; CDR3 protein: CASSFTGQGPYGYTF
D gene: .; clone size: .; V gene: TRBV27; J gene: TRBJ2-7; CDR3 DNA: TGTGCCAGCCACGTGGGGGCGGGAGTAGGCGAGCAGTACTTC; CDR3 protein: CASHVGAGVGEQYF
D gene: .; clone size: .; V gene: TRBV19; J gene: TRBJ1-5; CDR3 DNA: TGTGCCAGTAATCCGGGAGCCAATCAGCCCCAGCATTTT; CDR3 protein: CASNPGANQPQHF